This TCR beta chain was captured by sequencing in a study of shared clonotypes between healthy human individuals. Naive-designated CD8 cells lacked CD45RO, were positively enriched for CCR7, and omitted terminally differentiated effector memory CD45RA+ cells. Trimming stripped 2 bases from V and 2 bases from J, with 13 bases between. Germline V gene lookup returns CDR1 MNHNY and CDR2 SVGAGI (reference sequence). The CDR3 runs to 15 residues. Libraries were prepared by immunoSEQ multiplex PCR; TCRdb keeps only in-frame clonotypes and omits some of them. The table includes about 2 million clones, less than 95% detected once.

Sequenced: naive CD8+ T cells sorted from blood. This sequence originates from a man aged 18 to 30 in good health. V usage is TRBV6-6 and J usage is TRBJ2-7, with a tentative D call TRBD2 (6 bases). Written as DNA, the CDR3 is TGTGCCAGCAGTTACAAAGGGACTCCAGCCTACGAGCAGTACTTC. Translation: CASSYKGTPAYEQYF.